This TCR beta chain was found in a study of blood T cell repertoires in COVID-19. Study-level information: Both acute and convalescent COVID-19 samples were obtained from the United States, Italy and Spain. PBMCs, B-cell-depleted T cells, or T cells provided the cDNA or gDNA that made up the material.

In the authors' methods: By means of reference gene primer amplification, nucleated cell counts were estimated. The data were produced by immunoSEQ multiplex PCR, yet TCRdb's version contains in-frame clones alone and is incomplete. The V and J calls and the clone size are those of that table, but D and trimming were determined from the DNA. The repertoire holds about 70,000 clones, with around 91% as singletons. This CDR3 is built from 15 residues. Germline CDR1 reads SGHNT; CDR2 reads YYREEE (reference sequence). Trimming cost V 4 bases and J 5 bases, with 15 bases left between them. This receptor was taken from a man aged 50 to 60 with acute or convalescent COVID-19. The gene calls are TRBV5-4 and TRBJ1-4; D is ambiguous. Sequencing input: peripheral blood. CDR3 coding DNA: TGTGCCAGCAGCCGGGGAGGCAGTCAAAATGAAAAACTGTTTTTT. Amino acids: CASSRGGSQNEKLFF. Full variable domain (remainder filled in from reference TRBV5-4 and TRBJ1-4): ETGVTQSPTHLIKTRGQQVTLRCSSQSGHNTVSWYQQALGQGPQFIFQYYREEENGRGNFPPRFSGLQFPNYSSELNVNALELDDSALYLCASSRGGSQNEKLFFGSGTQLSVL.